A single sample gave rise to the 28 T cell receptor beta chains below, sequenced in a study of cytomegalovirus exposure and HLA in healthy donors. PCR employed 60 Vbeta and 13 Jbeta primers. Profiled with immunoSEQ multiplex PCR; TCRdb holds only in-frame clones, not every one. This sample has approximately 190,000 clones, with around 64% found just once. Sample: PBMCs. These receptors all stem from a man between 40 and 49 years old in good health and CMV-seropositive.

The chain couples TRBV5-1 to TRBJ1-1; D call uncertain. The CDR3 totals 14 residues. Germline V CDR1 and CDR2: SGHRS, YFSETQ. The V and J ends lost 0 bases and 5 bases respectively, with 11 bases between them. The CDR3 DNA reads TGCGCCAGCAGCTTGGCACGGGAAGGGACTGAAGCTTTCTTT. Its protein product is CASSLAREGTEAFF.

CDR3 coding DNA: TGTGCCACCAGCAGAGCGTGGGGGGGACTCCCCAAGGACATTCAGTACTTC. Protein sequence: CATSRAWGGLPKDIQYF. This sequence joins TRBV15 and TRBJ2-4, with 7 bases lining up with TRBD2. This CDR3 contains 17 residues. Germline loops: CDR1 LNHNV, CDR2 YYDKDF (reference sequence). The V gene end was trimmed by 1 base and the J gene end by 8 bases; junction bases not matched to a gene: 14.

This CDR3 reads CASSSPGQGVLDTQYF. The CDR3 DNA is TGTGCCAGCAGTTCCCCAGGACAGGGTGTATTAGATACGCAGTATTTT. The chain links TRBV27 to TRBJ2-3, with TRBD1 matching over 8 bases. Trimming took 4 bases from V and 5 from J; bases not matched to a gene: 11. Per the germline V gene, CDR1 is MNHEY and CDR2 is SMNVEV (reference sequence). The CDR3 length is 16 residues.

The chain combines TRBV27 with TRBJ1-6; TRBD1 aligns across 10 bases. The trim removed 6 bases at V and 9 bases at J, leaving 8 bases unmatched. This CDR3 comprises 15 residues. Germline assignment: CDR1 MNHEY and CDR2 SMNVEV (reference sequence). The CDR3 nucleotides read TGTGCCAGCAGCGCAAACCGGGACAGGGGTTCACCCCTCCACTTT. Its translation is CASSANRDRGSPLHF.

The V gene is TRBV5-6, the J gene TRBJ2-5; a weak D match, TRBD1 (5 bases). The CDR3 loop spans 14 amino acids. Germline CDR1 SGHDT, CDR2 YYEEEE. Trimming stripped 4 bases from V and 5 bases from J, with 15 bases between. The CDR3 DNA reads TGTGCCAGCAGCCCTTCGGACATTGGCGAGACCCAGTACTTC. Translation: CASSPSDIGETQYF. The full variable domain, rest sourced from reference TRBV5-6 and TRBJ2-5, is DAGVTQSPTHLIKTRGQQVTLRCSPKSGHDTVSWYQQALGQGPQFIFQYYEEEERQRGNFPDRFSGHQFPNYSSELNVNALLLGDSALYLCASSPSDIGETQYFGPGTRLLVL.

Only a few counts were recorded for this clone. DNA for the CDR3: TGTGCCAGCTCACCGCAAGGACAGTCCTACAATGAGCAGTTCTTC. Residues: CASSPQGQSYNEQFF. This chain joins TRBV18 and TRBJ2-1; TRBD1 might be the D (6 bases). The V end lost 3 bases, the J end lost 1 base, and 10 bases lay between the germline ends. This CDR3 is built from 15 residues. The germline CDR1 and CDR2 sequences are KGHSH and LQKENI. Combining the CDR3 with reference TRBV18 and TRBJ2-1 gives the whole variable domain NAGVMQNPRHLVRRRGQEARLRCSPMKGHSHVYWYRQLPEEGLKFMVYLQKENIIDESGMPKERFSAEFPKEGPSILRIQQVVRGDSAAYFCASSPQGQSYNEQFFGPGTRLTVL.

The chain uses TRBV9 and TRBJ2-3, with D perhaps matching TRBD1 (5 bases). The CDR3 loop spans 14 amino acids. Germline CDR1 and CDR2: SGDLS and YYNGEE. Trimming left V 0 bases short and J 5 bases short, with 10 bases between. The CDR3 is CASSVETERDTQYF. Here the CDR3 DNA reads TGTGCCAGCAGCGTAGAGACAGAACGAGATACGCAGTATTTT.

The chain links TRBV28 to TRBJ1-1; 7 bases map to TRBD1. The CDR3 totals 15 residues. CDR1 and CDR2 (germline): MDHEN, SYDVKM. The trim removed 5 bases at V and 5 bases at J, leaving 11 bases unmatched. CDR3 coding DNA: TGTGCCAGCAGTCCTCACTCCCAGGGGGAAACTGAAGCTTTCTTT. Translated: CASSPHSQGETEAFF. The full variable domain, in which reference TRBV28 and TRBJ1-1 provide the parts outside the CDR3, is DVKVTQSSRYLVKRTGEKVFLECVQDMDHENMFWYRQDPGLGLRLIYFSYDVKMKEKGDIPEGYSVSREKKERFSLILESASTNQTSMYLCASSPHSQGETEAFFGQGTRLTVV.

The chain carries TRBV7-3 and TRBJ2-2; D possibly corresponds to TRBD1 (6 bases). The V end was cut by 2 bases, the J end by 4 bases, with 14 bases between. The CDR3 length is 16 residues. Germline V gene sequence: CDR1 SGHTA, CDR2 FQGTGA. CDR3 sequence (DNA): TGTGCCAGCAGCTTAGGGCCAGACAGGACCACCGGGGAGCTGTTTTTT. Residues: CASSLGPDRTTGELFF.

The rearrangement joins TRBV10-1 to TRBJ2-3; 7 nucleotides line up with TRBD2. The germline V gene has CDR1 WNHNN and CDR2 SYGVQD (reference sequence). V lost 4 bases to trimming and J lost 0 bases; unmatched junction nucleotides: 4. The CDR3 loop spans 15 amino acids. This CDR3 is CASSGSAGSTDTQYF. The CDR3 DNA sequence: TGCGCCAGCAGTGGGTCAGCGGGGAGCACAGATACGCAGTATTTT.

This clone came up once. V usage is TRBV5-8 and J usage is TRBJ2-3; a weak D match, TRBD2 (5 bases). Looked up from germline, CDR1 is SGHTS and CDR2 is YDEGEE. V dropped 0 bases and J dropped 4 bases, with 9 bases sitting between them. This CDR3 comprises 14 residues. CDR3 DNA: TGTGCCAGCAGCTTGGATCGGGGAGCAGATACGCAGTATTTT. Translated, it gives CASSLDRGADTQYF.

The gene calls are TRBV6-6 and TRBJ2-5; no definite D call. TRBJ2-7 matches the DNA end more closely, so the J call is doubtful. The germline V gene encodes CDR1 MNHNY and CDR2 SVGAGI (reference sequence). The CDR3 is made up of 15 amino acids. The CDR3 reads CASSHALVSSYEQYF. CDR3 in DNA: TGTGCCAGCAGCCATGCACTGGTGAGCTCCTACGAGCAGTACTTC.

J is TRBJ1-4 and V is TRBV28, with D perhaps TRBD1 (6 bases). This CDR3 has 14 amino acids. V was pared by 6 bases and J by 6 bases, with 14 bases between. Germline V gene sequence: CDR1 MDHEN, CDR2 SYDVKM. The CDR3 sequence: CASSYRVGDEKLFF. Here the CDR3 DNA reads TGTGCCAGCAGCTACAGGGTCGGGGATGAAAAACTGTTTTTT. Complete variable domain (other parts from reference TRBV28 and TRBJ1-4): DVKVTQSSRYLVKRTGEKVFLECVQDMDHENMFWYRQDPGLGLRLIYFSYDVKMKEKGDIPEGYSVSREKKERFSLILESASTNQTSMYLCASSYRVGDEKLFFGSGTQLSVL.

This clone was detected only once. The J gene is TRBJ1-6, the V gene TRBV11-2; TRBD1 matches at 8 bases. Trimming took 5 bases from V and 9 from J; bases not matched to a gene: 9. Germline V gene sequence: CDR1 SGHAT, CDR2 FQNNGV. This CDR3 spans 15 amino acids. Here the CDR3 reads CASSIHPGQASPLHF. CDR3 coding DNA: TGTGCCAGCAGCATACATCCGGGACAGGCTTCACCCCTCCACTTT.

The chain employs TRBV18 and TRBJ2-7; 8 bases line up with TRBD1. Germline CDR1 reads KGHSH; CDR2 reads LQKENI. This CDR3 is 17 amino acids long. The trim removed 2 bases at V and 1 base at J, leaving 10 bases unmatched. CDR3 loop: CASSPAQGAGPSYEQYF. CDR3 sequence (DNA): TGTGCCAGCTCACCAGCCCAGGGGGCAGGGCCTTCCTACGAGCAGTACTTC.

This clone has more than one count but fewer than ten. This chain uses TRBV15 with TRBJ1-5; 7 nucleotides line up with TRBD1. Germline trimming cut 5 bases from V and 0 bases from J; bases unmatched to any gene: 13. Germline V gives CDR1 LNHNV, CDR2 YYDKDF (reference sequence). The CDR3 is 18 residues long. CDR3 sequence: CATSASGTAPYSNQPQHF. CDR3 in DNA: TGTGCCACCAGCGCCTCCGGGACAGCACCGTATAGCAATCAGCCCCAGCATTTT.

This clone was observed once. J is TRBJ2-3 and V is TRBV7-2, with TRBD2 identical over 14 bases. Looked up from germline, CDR1 is SGHTA and CDR2 is FQGNSA. The CDR3 totals 17 residues. Trimming took 4 bases from V and 2 from J; bases not matched to a gene: 5. The CDR3 DNA reads as TGTGCCAGCAGCTCCGGGACTAGCGGGGGATTCACAGATACGCAGTATTTT. Translating gives CASSSGTSGGFTDTQYF.

J is TRBJ1-1 and V is TRBV6-5, with D uncertain. The CDR3 has 13 residues. Between the trimmed V and J ends, which lost 1 base and 1 base, there was a span of 4 bases. CDR1 MNHEY and CDR2 SVGAGI come from the germline V gene. This CDR3 reads CASSYYGNTEAFF. The DNA for the CDR3 is TGTGCCAGCAGTTACTACGGGAACACTGAAGCTTTCTTT.

This clone has a single count. The CDR3 nucleotides read TGCGCCAGCAGCTTGGAGCGGGGCGGCTACGAGCAGTACTTC. The encoded protein is CASSLERGGYEQYF. The chain recombines TRBV5-1 with TRBJ2-7, with 7 bases fitting TRBD2. Per the germline V gene, CDR1 is SGHRS and CDR2 is YFSETQ. Unmatched junction bases numbered 3, after V lost 0 bases and J lost 3 bases. There are 14 residues in the CDR3.

The rearrangement links TRBV4-1 to TRBJ2-1; 16 bases line up with TRBD2. The germline gives CDR1 MGHRA, CDR2 YSYEKL. V trimming: 6 bases; J trimming: 2 bases; junction bases outside the gene matches: 10. The CDR3 runs 19 residues. The chain's CDR3 is CASSLEGLAGGTPYNEQFF. The CDR3 DNA follows: TGCGCCAGCAGTCTTGAGGGACTAGCGGGGGGGACCCCCTACAATGAGCAGTTCTTC.

The chain couples TRBV5-1 to TRBJ2-1; a weak D match, TRBD2 (5 bases). V was shortened by 6 bases and J by 0 bases, with 10 bases between the two germline ends. The CDR3 has 14 amino acids. Germline V gene sequence: CDR1 SGHRS, CDR2 YFSETQ. The CDR3 reads CASTGSSSYNEQFF. The CDR3 region has the DNA TGCGCCAGCACTGGGAGTAGCTCCTACAATGAGCAGTTCTTC. Looking up the rest from reference TRBV5-1 and TRBJ2-1 gives the full variable domain: KAGVTQTPRYLIKTRGQQVTLSCSPISGHRSVSWYQQTPGQGLQFLFEYFSETQRNKGNFPGRFSGRQFSNSRSEMNVSTLELGDSALYLCASTGSSSYNEQFFGPGTRLTVL.

The chain recombines TRBV5-6 with TRBJ1-5, with D possibly being TRBD1 (5 bases). V was cut by 3 bases and J by 4 bases, with 8 bases left in between. Looked up from germline, CDR1 is SGHDT and CDR2 is YYEEEE. This CDR3 has 13 amino acids. DNA of the CDR3: TGTGCCAGCAGCTCAGCAGGGAATCAGCCCCAGCATTTT. Translation gives CASSSAGNQPQHF.

V usage is TRBV5-1 and J usage is TRBJ2-7; TRBD2 agrees at 9 bases. The CDR3 length is 14 residues. V trimming: 4 bases; J trimming: 5 bases; junction bases outside the gene matches: 7. Germline V gene data show CDR1 as SGHRS and CDR2 as YFSETQ. The CDR3 bases are TGCGCCAGCAGCCCCGGACTAGCGATCGACGAGCAGTACTTC. It codes for CASSPGLAIDEQYF.

This chain joins TRBV6-1 and TRBJ1-2, with D unclear. From germline, CDR1 is MNHNS and CDR2 SASEGT. The CDR3 length is 14 residues. Trimming stripped 1 base from V and 8 bases from J, with 14 bases between. The chain's CDR3 is CASSEGSRVWGYTF. Written as DNA, the CDR3 is TGTGCCAGCAGTGAAGGATCACGGGTTTGGGGCTACACCTTC.

The genes are TRBV6-5 and TRBJ1-1; D not resolved. This CDR3 has 15 residues. V lost 2 bases and J 5 bases, leaving 15 bases between the germline ends. Germline assignment: CDR1 MNHEY and CDR2 SVGAGI. Written as DNA, the CDR3 is TGTGCCAGCAGTTACCAGCCGAACAGAGGGACTGAAGCTTTCTTT. Encoded protein: CASSYQPNRGTEAFF.

The chain uses TRBV6-1 and TRBJ2-3; D remains ambiguous. Between the trimmed V and J ends, which lost 5 bases and 0 bases, there was a span of 12 bases. This CDR3 is 15 amino acids long. Germline V lookup: CDR1 MNHNS, CDR2 SASEGT. The DNA of the CDR3 is TGTGCCAGCAGTTTAACACTAACTAGCACAGATACGCAGTATTTT. Translated, it gives CASSLTLTSTDTQYF.

The chain is built from TRBV28 and TRBJ1-1; 10 bases map to TRBD1. V lost 5 bases to trimming and J lost 3 bases; unmatched junction nucleotides: 6. CDR3 length: 15 amino acids. Germline lookup yields CDR1 MDHEN and CDR2 SYDVKM. The CDR3 nucleotides are TGTGCCAGCAGTAAGACAGGGGGCGCCGACACTGAAGCTTTCTTT. Encoded protein: CASSKTGGADTEAFF.

This clone has just one count. At the DNA level, this CDR3 is encoded by other sequences in the same sample as well. The V gene is TRBV18, the J gene TRBJ2-5; 11 bases fit TRBD1. The ends lost 6 bases at V and 4 bases at J; junction bases unmatched: 4. The CDR3 is 14 residues long. Germline V gene sequence: CDR1 KGHSH, CDR2 LQKENI. This CDR3 reads CASSPGQGGETQYF. The DNA of the CDR3 is TGTGCCAGCTCGCCGGGACAGGGGGGAGAGACCCAGTACTTC.